This T cell receptor (beta chain) was sequenced during a study of blood T cell repertoires in COVID-19. Across the whole study: Researchers got acute and convalescent COVID-19 samples from the United States, Italy and Spain. Sources were T cells, B-cell-depleted T cells, or PBMCs; the material itself was cDNA or gDNA.

Participants, about 18 to 95 years old, spanned around 25 US areas. Original data processing: Using reference gene primer amplification, nucleated cell counts were estimated. Repertoires were generated with immunoSEQ multiplex PCR, while TCRdb's copy carries only in-frame clones and drops some. The D gene and trimming were derived from the DNA, and the V and J assignments and clone size from that table. Here the sample spans 200,000 to 250,000 clones, about 90% being singletons. Germline V gene lookup returns CDR1 MGHRA and CDR2 YSYEKL. This CDR3 is built from 15 residues. J was trimmed by 6 bases and V by 0 bases; bases with no gene match: 6.

The sample was PBMCs or T cells enriched from blood (not recorded which). The chain uses TRBV4-1 and TRBJ2-3; the match to TRBD2 covers 7 bases. This receptor was obtained from a woman aged 18-29 years who had recovered from COVID-19. The CDR3 DNA reads as TGCGCCAGCAGCCAAGATGGGAGGGACGTGGATACGCAGTATTTT. Its protein is CASSQDGRDVDTQYF.